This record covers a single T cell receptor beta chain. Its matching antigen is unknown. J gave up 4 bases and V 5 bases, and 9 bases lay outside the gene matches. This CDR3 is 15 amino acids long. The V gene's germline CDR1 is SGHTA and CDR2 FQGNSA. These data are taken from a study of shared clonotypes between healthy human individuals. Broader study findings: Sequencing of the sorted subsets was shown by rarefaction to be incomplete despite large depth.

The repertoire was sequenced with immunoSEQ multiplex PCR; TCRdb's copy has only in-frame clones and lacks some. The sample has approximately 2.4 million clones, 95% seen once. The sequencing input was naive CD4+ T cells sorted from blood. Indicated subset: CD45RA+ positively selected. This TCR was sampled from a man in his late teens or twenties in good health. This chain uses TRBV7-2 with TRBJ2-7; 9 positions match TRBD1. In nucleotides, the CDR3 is TGTGCCAGCAGCCGTACAACAGGGGGCGAGTACGAGCAGTACTTC. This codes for CASSRTTGGEYEQYF.